These 12 T cell receptor beta chains were sequenced from one sample in a study of blood T cell repertoires in COVID-19. This table comes from immunoSEQ multiplex PCR, and its TCRdb copy is limited to in-frame clones, with some not included. The table lists around 360,000 clones, around 87% of them singletons. The sample consisted of peripheral blood. Receptor source: a woman in her twenties or thirties with COVID-19, enrolled during active disease.

The V gene is TRBV9, the J gene TRBJ2-3; 10 bases match TRBD1. Germline CDR1 and CDR2: SGDLS and YYNGEE. The V segment lost 0 bases and the J segment 7 bases; nucleotides outside the gene matches: 8. This CDR3 has 16 amino acids. The CDR3 bases are TGTGCCAGCAGCGTAGCTGACAGGGGGCTACCTAATACGCAGTATTTT. This translates into CASSVADRGLPNTQYF.

This clone was observed a few times. The rearrangement uses TRBV5-1 and TRBJ1-2, with 10 bases aligning to TRBD1. The CDR3 spans 13 residues. Germline V gives CDR1 SGHRS, CDR2 YFSETQ. Losses at the gene ends were 6 bases for V and 5 bases for J; bases not matched to a gene: 4. The CDR3 reads CASTGTGVYGYTF. The DNA of the CDR3 is TGCGCCAGCACCGGGACAGGGGTTTATGGCTACACCTTC.

Concerning this clone itself: The sample carries other DNA sequences with the same CDR3. V and J are TRBV29-1 and TRBJ1-2; no clear D. The CDR3 runs 11 residues. The V end was cut by 3 bases, the J end by 4 bases, with 6 bases between. The germline CDR1 and CDR2 sequences are SQVTM and ANQGSEA. In DNA form, the CDR3 reads TGCAGCGTTGAGGCGGTCTATGGCTACACCTTC. It encodes CSVEAVYGYTF. Complete variable domain (other parts from reference TRBV29-1 and TRBJ1-2): SAVISQKPSRDICQRGTSLTIQCQVDSQVTMMFWYRQQPGQSLTLIATANQGSEATYESGFVIDKFPISRPNLTFSTLTVSNMSPEDSSIYLCSVEAVYGYTFGSGTRLTVV.

The rearrangement uses TRBV9 and TRBJ1-2; TRBD1 is a possible D gene (5 bases). Trimming removed 4 bases at V and 4 bases at J, with 23 bases between. CDR1 and CDR2 (germline): SGDLS, YYNGEE. This CDR3 has 17 amino acids. This CDR3 reads CASSSGAGTPRGYGYTF. The CDR3 coding sequence is TGTGCCAGCAGCTCCGGCGCGGGGACCCCGAGGGGCTATGGCTACACCTTC.

This chain joins TRBV5-1 and TRBJ2-1, with TRBD2 matching 10 bases. CDR1 and CDR2 from the germline V gene are SGHRS and YFSETQ. The V gene end was trimmed by 1 base and the J gene end by 3 bases; junction bases not matched to a gene: 7. This CDR3 spans 17 amino acids. CDR3 region: CASSLPPLAGVYNEQFF. CDR3 coding DNA: TGCGCCAGCAGCTTGCCCCCCCTAGCGGGAGTCTACAATGAGCAGTTCTTC.

J is TRBJ2-6 and V is TRBV6-2 or TRBV6-3, with D perhaps matching TRBD1 (6 bases). Germline CDR1 and CDR2: MNHEY and SVGEGT. With 4 bases removed from V and 0 bases from J, the gap between germline ends came to 7 bases. The CDR3 is 15 residues long. The CDR3 DNA reads TGTGCCAGCAGTTCGGACAGCTCTGGGGCCAACGTCCTGACTTTC. Translating gives CASSSDSSGANVLTF.

Concerning this clone itself: One junction end does not reproduce the germline sequence, and a read error may be involved. V and J are TRBV29-1 and TRBJ2-5; 9 bases map to TRBD2. The length of the CDR3 is 14 residues. Germline V gene sequence: CDR1 SQVTM, CDR2 ANQGSEA. The CDR3 loop is CSVGGAGGQKTQYF. In DNA form, the CDR3 reads TGCAGCGTCGGGGGTGCGGGAGGGCAAAAGACTCAGTACTTC.

This chain connects TRBV25-1 to TRBJ2-7; 7 bases are shared with TRBD1. Germline V gives CDR1 MGHDK, CDR2 SYGVNS. This CDR3 has 14 amino acids. The junction had 5 bases not matched to a gene; V was cut back by 6 bases and J by 0 bases. The CDR3 spells CASRQTGSSYEQYF. The CDR3 DNA sequence: TGTGCCAGCAGACAGACAGGGAGCTCCTACGAGCAGTACTTC.

The rearrangement links TRBV6-5 to TRBJ2-3; D is ambiguous. This CDR3 region has 14 residues. Trimming removed 2 bases from V and 0 bases from J, with 6 bases in between. From germline, CDR1 is MNHEY and CDR2 SVGAGI. CDR3 nucleotides: TGTGCCAGCAGTTACGATCGGAGCACAGATACGCAGTATTTT. Amino acid sequence: CASSYDRSTDTQYF.

Only a few counts were recorded for this clone. V usage is TRBV4-2 and J usage is TRBJ2-5, with 7 bases that match TRBD2. This CDR3 region has 13 residues. Germline V gives CDR1 LGHNA, CDR2 YNFKEQ. V dropped 6 bases and J dropped 5; count of bases not matched to a gene: 6. The CDR3 region is CASSGGSLETQYF. Here the CDR3 DNA reads TGTGCCAGCAGTGGCGGGAGTTTGGAGACCCAGTACTTC.

This chain connects TRBV29-1 to TRBJ1-1; 8 bases line up with TRBD1. J was trimmed by 6 bases and V by 4 bases; bases with no gene match: 1. The CDR3 length is 11 residues. Per germline, CDR1 SQVTM and CDR2 ANQGSEA. The CDR3 sequence: CSVVTGAEAFF. The CDR3 DNA follows: TGCAGCGTTGTGACAGGGGCTGAAGCTTTCTTT. The whole variable domain, filled in from reference TRBV29-1 and TRBJ1-1, reads SAVISQKPSRDICQRGTSLTIQCQVDSQVTMMFWYRQQPGQSLTLIATANQGSEATYESGFVIDKFPISRPNLTFSTLTVSNMSPEDSSIYLCSVVTGAEAFFGQGTRLTVV.

The V call is TRBV3-1 (or the pseudogene TRBV3-2), the J call TRBJ1-6; TRBD1 matches at 9 bases. CDR3 length: 17 amino acids. The junction had 12 bases not matched to a gene; V was cut back by 5 bases and J by 7 bases. Germline CDR1 LGHDT, CDR2 YNNKEL (reference sequence). The DNA of the CDR3 is TGTGCCAGCAGCTCCAGGACAGGGGCGTATAAGAATTCACCCCTCCACTTT. This sequence encodes CASSSRTGAYKNSPLHF.